The clone carrying this T cell receptor beta chain occurred many times. No antigen is known for it. These data originate in a study of T cells in Graves' hyperthyroidism and ophthalmopathy. Whole-study context: Staff took peripheral blood when the initial diagnosis was made, before any treatment began.

General observations from the study: A median 6.5 months before onset, the model predicted ophthalmopathy.

Amplification of TCR beta CDR3 regions was performed using RNA transcripts as template. The TCR CDR3 was amplified in a first-round RT-PCR using the HTBI primer set. TCRdb reprocessed the multiplex PCR reads via MiXCR and lists one record per CDR3 protein. The sample lists about 600,000 distinct CDR3 sequences, around 15% occurring once. Patients having uncontrolled infection, another autoimmune disease, pregnancy or lactation were not included. Sequenced sample: blood. The origin of this receptor is a woman between 40 and 55 years old with Graves' ophthalmopathy.

The DNA of the CDR3 is TGTGCCTGGACCGCGGGACCCAATCAGCCCCAGCATTTT. Amino acid sequence: CAWTAGPNQPQHF. The chain couples TRBV30 to TRBJ1-5; possibly TRBD1 for D (5 bases). Germline V lookup: CDR1 GTSNPN, CDR2 SVGIG (reference sequence). CDR3 length: 13 residues. Trimming took off 4 bases at V and 3 bases at J, with 10 bases between the two ends.